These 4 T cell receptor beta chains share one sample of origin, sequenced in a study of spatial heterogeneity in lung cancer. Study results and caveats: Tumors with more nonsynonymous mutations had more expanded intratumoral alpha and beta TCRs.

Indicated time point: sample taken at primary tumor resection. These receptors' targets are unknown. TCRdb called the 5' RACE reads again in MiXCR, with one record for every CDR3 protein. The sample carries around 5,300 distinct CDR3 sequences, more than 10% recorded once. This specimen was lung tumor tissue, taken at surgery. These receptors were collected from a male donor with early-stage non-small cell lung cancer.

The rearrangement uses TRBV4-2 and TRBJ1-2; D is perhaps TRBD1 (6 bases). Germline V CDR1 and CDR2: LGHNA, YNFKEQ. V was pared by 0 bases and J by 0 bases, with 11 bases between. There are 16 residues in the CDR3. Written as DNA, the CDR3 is TGTGCCAGCAGCCAAGAGACAGGATATTCTAACTATGGCTACACCTTC. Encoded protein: CASSQETGYSNYGYTF.

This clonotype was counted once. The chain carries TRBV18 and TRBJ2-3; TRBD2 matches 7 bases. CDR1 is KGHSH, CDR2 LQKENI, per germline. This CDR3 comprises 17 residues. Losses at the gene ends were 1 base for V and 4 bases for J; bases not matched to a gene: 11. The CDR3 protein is CASSPLGRGDSSDTQYF. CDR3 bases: TGTGCCAGCTCACCACTGGGACGGGGGGACTCTTCAGATACGCAGTATTTT.

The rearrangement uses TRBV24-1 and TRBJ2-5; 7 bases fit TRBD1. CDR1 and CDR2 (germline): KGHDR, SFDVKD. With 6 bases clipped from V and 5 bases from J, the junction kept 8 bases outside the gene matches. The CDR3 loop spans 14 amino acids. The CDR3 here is CATSYATGTETQYF. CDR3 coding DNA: TGTGCCACCAGTTATGCGACAGGGACGGAGACCCAGTACTTC.

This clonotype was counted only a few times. The CDR3 DNA is TGTGCCAGCAGTGGCCCGCTAGGACAAGCCAAAAACATTCAGTACTTC. This translates into CASSGPLGQAKNIQYF. This rearrangement joins TRBV6-5 to TRBJ2-4; D is possibly TRBD1 (5 bases). Trimming removed 5 bases at V and 0 bases at J, with 14 bases between. The CDR3 has 16 amino acids. Germline-derived CDR1 and CDR2 are MNHEY and SVGAGI.